The rows below give T cell receptor beta chains drawn from one sample of a study of post-analysis software for immune sequencing data. TCRdb called the PCR reads again in MiXCR, with one record for every CDR3 protein. The sample includes some 690,000 distinct CDR3 sequences, more than 50% seen only once; the top ten take about 11%. Sequencing was carried out using blood. The receptors derive from a girl aged 2 to 9 with multiple sclerosis. Each CDR3 is given with its conserved first and last residue. The D gene is left open where the match is weak. Clone size appears in some rows only: once, few, many, or a class for an expanded clone.

J gene: TRBJ1-4; D gene: TRBD1; clone size: -; V gene: TRBV7-9; CDR3 protein: CASSSGQGAAELFF; CDR3 DNA: TGTGCCAGCAGCTCCGGACAGGGGGCCGCTGAGCTGTTTTTT
J gene: TRBJ2-5; D gene: -; clone size: few; V gene: TRBV29-1; CDR3 protein: CSVEVAGKETQYF; CDR3 DNA: TGCAGCGTTGAAGTCGCAGGGAAAGAGACCCAGTACTTC
J gene: TRBJ2-5; D gene: -; clone size: -; V gene: TRBV7-2; CDR3 protein: CASSSFLETQYF; CDR3 DNA: TGTGCCAGCAGCTCCTTCTTAGAGACCCAGTACTTC
J gene: TRBJ2-7; D gene: TRBD1; clone size: -; V gene: TRBV4-1; CDR3 protein: CASKDRDYEQYF; CDR3 DNA: TGCGCCAGCAAGGACAGGGACTACGAGCAGTACTTC
J gene: TRBJ2-5; D gene: TRBD2; clone size: -; V gene: TRBV20-1; CDR3 protein: CSAGVAGGGETQYF; CDR3 DNA: TGCAGTGCAGGGGTAGCGGGAGGAGGAGAGACCCAGTACTTC
J gene: TRBJ1-6; D gene: -; clone size: once; V gene: TRBV3-1; CDR3 protein: CASSQELLGNSPLHF; CDR3 DNA: TGTGCCAGCAGCCAAGAGCTACTCGGGAATTCACCCCTCCACTTT
J gene: TRBJ2-7; D gene: -; clone size: few; V gene: TRBV7-6; CDR3 protein: CASSLASQTDEQYF; CDR3 DNA: TGTGCCAGCAGCTTAGCCAGCCAGACTGACGAGCAGTACTTC
J gene: TRBJ1-1; D gene: TRBD1; clone size: -; V gene: TRBV10-3; CDR3 protein: CAISGGSSTGGRAEAFF; CDR3 DNA: TGTGCCATCAGTGGGGGGTCCTCGACAGGGGGTCGGGCTGAAGCTTTCTTT
J gene: TRBJ2-3; D gene: -; clone size: few; V gene: TRBV6-2/TRBV6-3; CDR3 protein: CASSFRATTQYF; CDR3 DNA: TGTGCCAGCAGTTTCCGGGCAACGACGCAGTATTTT
J gene: TRBJ2-1; D gene: TRBD1; clone size: few; V gene: TRBV20-1; CDR3 protein: CSARFQGDNNEQFF; CDR3 DNA: TGCAGTGCTAGGTTTCAGGGGGACAACAATGAGCAGTTCTTC
J gene: TRBJ2-5; D gene: TRBD1; clone size: -; V gene: TRBV29-1; CDR3 protein: CSVEGTEDQETQYF; CDR3 DNA: TGCAGCGTTGAGGGGACAGAAGACCAAGAGACCCAGTACTTC
J gene: TRBJ2-7; D gene: -; clone size: -; V gene: TRBV6-1; CDR3 protein: CASSELTGAGEQYF; CDR3 DNA: TGTGCCAGCAGTGAATTAACGGGGGCGGGAGAGCAGTACTTC
J gene: TRBJ1-5; D gene: TRBD1; clone size: -; V gene: TRBV7-8; CDR3 protein: CASSLGTGGGRGNQPQHF; CDR3 DNA: TGTGCCAGCAGCCTAGGGACAGGGGGGGGTCGAGGCAATCAGCCCCAGCATTTT
J gene: TRBJ1-4; D gene: -; clone size: -; V gene: TRBV20-1; CDR3 protein: CSALNQGLNEKLFF; CDR3 DNA: TGCAGTGCCCTAAATCAGGGGTTAAATGAAAAACTGTTTTTT
J gene: TRBJ2-1; D gene: -; clone size: -; V gene: TRBV2; CDR3 protein: CASLEGYEQFF; CDR3 DNA: TGTGCCAGCTTGGAGGGGTATGAGCAGTTCTTC
J gene: TRBJ2-1; D gene: -; clone size: -; V gene: TRBV9; CDR3 protein: CASSVSTASYNEQFF; CDR3 DNA: TGTGCCAGCAGCGTAAGTACCGCGTCCTACAATGAGCAGTTCTTC
J gene: TRBJ1-5; D gene: -; clone size: -; V gene: TRBV5-5; CDR3 protein: CASSLDNSNQPQHF; CDR3 DNA: TGTGCCAGCAGCTTGGACAATAGCAATCAGCCCCAGCATTTT
J gene: TRBJ1-2; D gene: -; clone size: -; V gene: TRBV7-2; CDR3 protein: CASTLRQRANYGYTF; CDR3 DNA: TGTGCCAGCACCCTACGACAGAGAGCTAACTATGGCTACACCTTC
J gene: TRBJ2-3; D gene: TRBD2; clone size: -; V gene: TRBV20-1; CDR3 protein: CSAIPGLAKSDTQYF; CDR3 DNA: TGCAGTGCCATTCCGGGACTAGCAAAATCAGATACGCAGTATTTT
J gene: TRBJ1-2; D gene: -; clone size: few; V gene: TRBV7-2; CDR3 protein: CASSSTRGLPGGYTF; CDR3 DNA: TGTGCCAGCAGCTCCACCCGGGGGCTCCCGGGGGGCTACACCTTC
J gene: TRBJ2-1; D gene: TRBD2; clone size: -; V gene: TRBV3-1; CDR3 protein: CASSQESSGSRSEQFF; CDR3 DNA: TGTGCCAGCAGCCAAGAGTCTAGCGGGAGTCGTAGTGAGCAGTTCTTC
J gene: TRBJ1-2; D gene: -; clone size: few; V gene: TRBV7-9; CDR3 protein: CASSLVGTETYGYTF; CDR3 DNA: TGTGCCAGCAGCTTAGTAGGCACCGAAACCTATGGCTACACCTTC
J gene: TRBJ1-1; D gene: -; clone size: -; V gene: TRBV29-1; CDR3 protein: CSVVRANTEAFF; CDR3 DNA: TGCAGCGTTGTAAGAGCGAACACTGAAGCTTTCTTT
J gene: TRBJ2-7; D gene: -; clone size: -; V gene: TRBV12-3/TRBV12-4; CDR3 protein: CASSLGQVREQYF; CDR3 DNA: TGTGCCAGCAGTTTGGGCCAAGTGAGAGAGCAGTACTTC
J gene: TRBJ2-7; D gene: TRBD1; clone size: -; V gene: TRBV28; CDR3 protein: CASSTPDRGLLGEQYF; CDR3 DNA: TGTGCCAGCAGTACCCCGGACAGGGGGCTGTTGGGTGAGCAGTACTTC
J gene: TRBJ1-1; D gene: -; clone size: -; V gene: TRBV29-1; CDR3 protein: CSVVENTEAFF; CDR3 DNA: TGCAGCGTTGTTGAGAACACTGAAGCTTTCTTT
J gene: TRBJ1-2; D gene: -; clone size: -; V gene: TRBV25-1; CDR3 protein: CAAGPGRGYTF; CDR3 DNA: TGTGCGGCAGGGCCTGGAAGGGGCTACACCTTC
J gene: TRBJ2-1; D gene: TRBD2; clone size: -; V gene: TRBV15; CDR3 protein: CAASRASGAYNEQFF; CDR3 DNA: TGTGCCGCCAGCAGAGCTAGCGGTGCCTACAATGAGCAGTTCTTC
J gene: TRBJ2-3; D gene: TRBD1; clone size: few; V gene: TRBV20-1; CDR3 protein: CSARGRQGQLVDTQYF; CDR3 DNA: TGCAGTGCTAGAGGCCGACAGGGGCAGTTAGTGGATACGCAGTATTTT
J gene: TRBJ2-5; D gene: TRBD2; clone size: -; V gene: TRBV5-1; CDR3 protein: CASSRGGGGPEETQYF; CDR3 DNA: TGCGCCAGCAGCCGGGGGGGCGGGGGCCCCGAAGAGACCCAGTACTTC
J gene: TRBJ2-5; D gene: -; clone size: -; V gene: TRBV29-1; CDR3 protein: CSVRQAAQETQYF; CDR3 DNA: TGCAGCGTTCGGCAGGCGGCTCAAGAGACCCAGTACTTC
J gene: TRBJ1-1; D gene: -; clone size: -; V gene: TRBV7-9; CDR3 protein: CASSPGLGAFF; CDR3 DNA: TGTGCCAGCAGCCCTGGATTGGGAGCTTTCTTT
J gene: TRBJ2-3; D gene: TRBD1; clone size: -; V gene: TRBV6-5; CDR3 protein: CASSWGQGGTDTQYF; CDR3 DNA: TGTGCCAGCAGTTGGGGACAGGGGGGCACAGATACGCAGTATTTT
J gene: TRBJ1-1; D gene: TRBD1; clone size: few; V gene: TRBV12-3/TRBV12-4; CDR3 protein: CASSPTGPANTEAFF; CDR3 DNA: TGTGCCAGCAGTCCGACAGGGCCCGCGAACACTGAAGCTTTCTTT
J gene: TRBJ2-3; D gene: -; clone size: once; V gene: TRBV29-1; CDR3 protein: CSVEDLGDGRYF; CDR3 DNA: TGCAGCGTTGAAGATCTGGGGGATGGCCGGTATTTT
J gene: TRBJ2-1; D gene: -; clone size: -; V gene: TRBV29-1; CDR3 protein: CSALVEGRNNEQFF; CDR3 DNA: TGCAGCGCCCTTGTAGAGGGCAGGAACAATGAGCAGTTCTTC
J gene: TRBJ2-3; D gene: TRBD2; clone size: -; V gene: TRBV12-3/TRBV12-4; CDR3 protein: CASRPTSGRTPDTQYF; CDR3 DNA: TGTGCCAGCAGACCTACTAGCGGGAGGACCCCAGATACGCAGTATTTT
J gene: TRBJ2-1; D gene: -; clone size: -; V gene: TRBV5-1; CDR3 protein: CASSPDGDTYNEQFF; CDR3 DNA: TGCGCCAGCAGCCCCGACGGGGATACCTACAATGAGCAGTTCTTC
J gene: TRBJ2-1; D gene: -; clone size: -; V gene: TRBV29-1; CDR3 protein: CSVEGGDGEQFF; CDR3 DNA: TGCAGCGTTGAAGGGGGTGACGGTGAGCAGTTCTTC
J gene: TRBJ2-3; D gene: -; clone size: once; V gene: TRBV29-1; CDR3 protein: CSVGIPTDTQYF; CDR3 DNA: TGCAGCGTTGGGATTCCCACAGATACGCAGTATTTT
J gene: TRBJ2-3; D gene: -; clone size: -; V gene: TRBV20-1; CDR3 protein: CSAKRVEGTDTQYF; CDR3 DNA: TGCAGTGCTAAAAGGGTGGAGGGCACAGATACGCAGTATTTT
J gene: TRBJ2-5; D gene: TRBD2; clone size: few; V gene: TRBV10-3; CDR3 protein: CAISEFGGAPETQYF; CDR3 DNA: TGTGCCATCAGTGAATTCGGGGGGGCCCCAGAGACCCAGTACTTC
J gene: TRBJ1-5; D gene: -; clone size: -; V gene: TRBV18; CDR3 protein: CASSPLELSGQHF; CDR3 DNA: TGTGCCAGCTCACCCTTGGAATTGAGCGGTCAGCATTTT
J gene: TRBJ2-1; D gene: -; clone size: -; V gene: TRBV29-1; CDR3 protein: CSGGNVGNEQFF; CDR3 DNA: TGCAGCGGGGGGAATGTGGGGAATGAGCAGTTCTTC
J gene: TRBJ2-1; D gene: TRBD2; clone size: few; V gene: TRBV20-1; CDR3 protein: CSAELASGGDNEQFF; CDR3 DNA: TGCAGTGCTGAGTTGGCTAGCGGGGGGGACAATGAGCAGTTCTTC
J gene: TRBJ2-3; D gene: TRBD2; clone size: -; V gene: TRBV12-3/TRBV12-4; CDR3 protein: CASSVAGGPLFPTDTQYF; CDR3 DNA: TGTGCCAGCAGTGTAGCGGGAGGGCCATTGTTTCCGACCGATACGCAGTATTTT
J gene: TRBJ1-2; D gene: TRBD1; clone size: few; V gene: TRBV29-1; CDR3 protein: CSVDTGGYGYTF; CDR3 DNA: TGCAGCGTCGATACAGGGGGTTATGGCTACACCTTC
J gene: TRBJ1-2; D gene: TRBD1; clone size: -; V gene: TRBV12-3/TRBV12-4; CDR3 protein: CASSSTGGDYGYTF; CDR3 DNA: TGTGCCAGCAGTTCAACAGGGGGCGACTATGGCTACACCTTC